The source of this T cell receptor beta chain is a study of PD-1 blockade in classical Hodgkin lymphoma. Overall study results and limits: Newly diagnosed patients had diversity similar to the baseline diversity of complete responders.

Time point in this sample: cycle 4 day 1 (C4D1), after less than 7 weeks of nivolumab. All trial patients relapsed after autologous stem cell transplantation. Assay used: immunoSEQ multiplex PCR; TCRdb lists only in-frame clones, some missing. In the table there are about 41,000 clones, 65% to 70% of which are singletons. The sample holds one count of this clone. Antigen unknown. V shed 0 bases and J shed 0 bases, with 9 bases lying between them. Per the germline V gene, CDR1 is LNHNV and CDR2 is YYDKDF (reference sequence). The CDR3 loop spans 15 amino acids. The sequence was collected from a human donor with classical Hodgkin lymphoma. The sample consisted of peripheral blood mononuclear cells (PBMCs), taken before the fourth cycle of nivolumab. The chain uses TRBV15 and TRBJ2-7; maybe TRBD2 (6 bases). Here the CDR3 reads CATSRDRGLSYEQYF. The CDR3 DNA sequence: TGTGCCACCAGCAGAGATCGGGGACTCTCCTACGAGCAGTACTTC.